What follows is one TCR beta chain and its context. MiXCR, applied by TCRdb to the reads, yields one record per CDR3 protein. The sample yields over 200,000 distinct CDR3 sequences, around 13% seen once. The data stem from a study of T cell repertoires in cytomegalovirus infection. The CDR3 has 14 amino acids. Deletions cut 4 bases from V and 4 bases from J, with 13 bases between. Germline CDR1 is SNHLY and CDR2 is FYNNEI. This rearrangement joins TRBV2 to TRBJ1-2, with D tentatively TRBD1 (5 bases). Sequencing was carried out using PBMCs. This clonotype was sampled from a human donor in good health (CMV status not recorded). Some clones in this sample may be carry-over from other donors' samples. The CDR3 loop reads CASSGQGAFYGYTF. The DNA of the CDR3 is TGTGCCAGCAGTGGGCAGGGAGCGTTCTATGGCTACACCTTC.